This T cell receptor beta chain was found in a study of T cells in pancreatic ductal adenocarcinoma. Study-level points and caveats: Compared with tumor, blood showed more total productive templates and about 8.1-fold more clonotypes. No significant tumor-blood clonality difference; means were about 0.1 and 0.065.

CDR1 is MNHEY, CDR2 SMNVEV, per germline (reference sequence). Trimming took 3 bases from V and 4 from J, leaving 10 bases between them. This CDR3 spans 14 amino acids. No neoadjuvant therapy was given to the selected pancreatic ductal adenocarcinoma patients before their surgery. This clone was found once. The target antigen is unknown. The data were produced by immunoSEQ multiplex PCR, yet TCRdb's version contains in-frame clones alone and is incomplete. The repertoire holds tens of thousands of clones, with around 94% as singletons. The chain couples TRBV27 to TRBJ2-1, with unresolved D. Source material: PBMCs. The TCR originated in a human donor with pancreatic ductal adenocarcinoma. Here the CDR3 reads CASSFTEQYNEQFF. The CDR3 nucleotides are TGTGCCAGCAGTTTTACCGAACAGTACAATGAGCAGTTCTTC.